Shown below are 10 T cell receptor beta chains from a single sample sequenced in a study of T cells in Graves' hyperthyroidism and ophthalmopathy. RNA transcripts yielded amplified TCR beta CDR3 regions. Carried out on the TCR CDR3, a first-round RT-PCR used the HTBI primer set. TCRdb re-derived calls from the multiplex PCR reads in MiXCR, one entry per CDR3 protein. The table has about 700,000 distinct CDR3 sequences, about 45% seen once. Sequencing used peripheral blood or thyroid tissue (not recorded which). Receptor source: an adult man with Graves' disease, either hyperthyroidism or ophthalmopathy (not recorded which).

This clonotype was detected many times. J is TRBJ1-1 and V is TRBV2; the D is unclear. Germline loops: CDR1 SNHLY, CDR2 FYNNEI. With 7 bases removed from V and 0 bases from J, the gap between germline ends came to 12 bases. This CDR3 is built from 14 residues. CDR3 sequence (DNA): TGTGCCAGCACTGCTAACGGGCTGAACACTGAAGCTTTCTTT. As protein: CASTANGLNTEAFF. The full variable domain, its missing parts supplied by reference TRBV2 and TRBJ1-1, is EPEVTQTPSHQVTQMGQEVILRCVPISNHLYFYWYRQILGQKVEFLVSFYNNEISEKSEIFDDQFSVERPDGSNFTLKIRSTKLEDSAMYFCASTANGLNTEAFFGQGTRLTVV.

The chain employs TRBV10-3 and TRBJ1-4; D is unclear. CDR1 is ENHRY and CDR2 is SYGVKD in the germline V gene. The CDR3 consists of 9 residues. V was cut by 6 bases and J by 14 bases, with 7 bases left in between. The CDR3 sequence: CAIRPGLFF. The CDR3 coding sequence is TGTGCCATCAGGCCGGGCCTGTTTTTT.

This clonotype was detected ten times or more. This sequence joins TRBV24-1 and TRBJ2-7, with 9 positions matching TRBD1. The germline CDR1 and CDR2 sequences are KGHDR and SFDVKD. Unmatched junction bases numbered 9, after V lost 4 bases and J lost 3 bases. The CDR3 length is 16 residues. CDR3 sequence reads: CATSEPTGQGNYEQYF. CDR3 bases: TGTGCCACCAGTGAACCTACGGGACAGGGCAACTACGAGCAGTACTTC.

To note about this clonotype: This could be a read error, since a much larger clone is one nucleotide away. J is TRBJ2-7 and V is TRBV24-1, with D hard to call. The V gene lost 4 bases and the J gene lost 6 bases, with 9 bases spanning the gap. CDR3 length: 12 amino acids. Per germline, CDR1 KGHDR and CDR2 SFDVKD. CDR3 sequence reads: CATSDPGVEQYF. CDR3 sequence (DNA): TGTGCCACCAGTGACCCGGGTGTCGAGCAGTACTTC.

This clonotype was observed a handful of times. The chain employs TRBV7-2 and TRBJ1-6; D remains ambiguous. The germline CDR1 and CDR2 sequences are SGHTA and FQGNSA. The CDR3 runs to 13 residues. Deletions cut 6 bases from V and 4 bases from J, with 7 bases between. The CDR3 nucleotides read TGTGCCAGCAGTTTTAATTATAATTCACCCCTCCACTTT. Amino acid sequence: CASSFNYNSPLHF.

J is TRBJ1-5 and V is TRBV19, with D maybe TRBD1 (6 bases). This CDR3 spans 16 amino acids. The V end lost 7 bases, the J end lost 2 bases, and 18 bases lay between the germline ends. Germline CDR1 and CDR2: LNHDA and SQIVND (reference sequence). The CDR3 DNA reads TGTGCCAGTAAAGGAGGCTCACAGGGTGGCAATCAGCCCCAGCATTTT. This gives the protein CASKGGSQGGNQPQHF.

This clonotype was counted a few times. V usage is TRBV20-1 and J usage is TRBJ2-7; 7 positions agree with TRBD1. Germline trimming cut 2 bases from V and 2 bases from J; bases unmatched to any gene: 6. Germline V gene lookup returns CDR1 DFQATT and CDR2 SNEGSKA (reference sequence). The CDR3 sequence is 14 residues long. The CDR3 is CSARKRQGTYEQYF. DNA of the CDR3: TGCAGTGCTAGAAAAAGACAGGGTACCTACGAGCAGTACTTC.

This clonotype was observed at least ten times. Written as DNA, the CDR3 is TGCAGTGCTGGGACCTACGAGCAGTACTTC. Its translation is CSAGTYEQYF. The genes are TRBV20-1 and TRBJ2-7; D remains unclear. Germline V gene sequence: CDR1 DFQATT, CDR2 SNEGSKA (reference sequence). The CDR3 loop spans 10 amino acids. V was cut by 5 bases and J by 2 bases, with 4 bases left in between.

J is TRBJ2-7 and V is TRBV29-1; D possibly corresponds to TRBD2 (6 bases). CDR1 SQVTM and CDR2 ANQGSEA come from the germline V gene. The CDR3 runs to 12 residues. The ends were cut back, 8 bases at V and 0 bases at J, with 11 bases in the middle. DNA of the CDR3: TGCAGCAGTTCGGAGGGCTCCTACGAGCAGTACTTC. Translating gives CSSSEGSYEQYF.

This clonotype was detected many times. The chain is built from TRBV2 and TRBJ2-7; 11 bases align to TRBD1. The CDR3 covers 15 residues. Germline V lookup: CDR1 SNHLY, CDR2 FYNNEI. Trimming cost V 4 bases and J 3 bases; bases outside gene matches: 5. CDR3 nucleotides: TGTGCCAGCAGTGCCCGGACAGGGGGCAGCTACGAGCAGTACTTC. Translated: CASSARTGGSYEQYF.